The T cell receptor beta chain described here comes from a study of T cell repertoires in aging, cancer and after chemotherapy (dated by TCRdb to 2018 to 2020). Regarding the study in general: Donors spanned six age groups from 30 or younger to 70 or older, with at least three individuals per group. In the hematological group, paired pre- and post-chemotherapy samples were obtained from chronic lymphocytic leukemia patients treated with fludarabine- or bendamustine-based regimens. The complete dataset included 7.5 million to 9.5 million TCR reads. To examine immunoaging and T cell reconstitution after chemotherapy, the study profiled TCR beta repertoires in peripheral blood from healthy donors and cancer patients. Alongside some 96 healthy donors serving as a reference group, the cohort included 200 to 250 cancer patients, of whom some 94 had hematological cancers and some 130 had solid cancers. Broad study findings and their caveats: Compared with age-matched healthy donors, untreated patients with either hematological or solid cancers had significantly lower TCR diversity in the blood along with higher clonality. Declining TCR diversity with age in healthy donors was mainly explained by loss of richness; in cancer patients, loss of evenness also contributed. In both cancer cohorts, median generation probability rose over the chemotherapy interval, which suggests that the repertoire was reconstituted through rebound thymic output. According to the authors, the repertoire data do not permit conclusions about immunological memory after chemotherapy. Lymphoid organ infiltration was present in the hematological cancer patients, and this infiltration may itself impair thymic emigration or the expansion of peripheral T cells.

Measured from the cysteine to the phenylalanine, the CDR3 is 15 residues long. The read is trimmed to its CDR3 DNA, 45 bases read in frame from base 1. CDR1 LNHNV and CDR2 YYDKDF were looked up in the germline V gene (reference sequence). V is trimmed back by 0 bases and J by 3 bases, and the junction contains 2 bases that no gene match accounts for. Multiplex touch-down PCR with a mixed TRB-A/B primer pool was used to amplify rearranged TRB sequences covering the V, D and J segments. Illumina adapters and sample indices were added to the amplicons in two consecutive PCR reactions performed with Phusion HS II polymerase. Amplicons were gel-purified with the NucleoSpin Gel and PCR Clean-up kit, then checked with Qubit and an Agilent 2100 Bioanalyzer. Sequencing of the libraries was done on an Illumina MiSeq with paired-end, single-indexed 600-cycle runs. As for the authors' bioinformatics: MiXCR versions 2.12 and 3.0.5 were used to process the TRB sequences. Each unique CDR3 nucleotide sequence counted as one clone, and only productive sequences with at least two reads were retained. The repertoire metrics were Shannon diversity, evenness, clonality (calculated as one minus evenness), and diversity profiles parameterized by alpha from 0 to 5. The IGoR algorithm was used to calculate generation probabilities for clones in the paired samples taken before and after chemotherapy. TCRdb reanalyzed the raw reads on its own, using fastp at Q25 for trimming and MiXCR for clone calling, and kept in-frame beta chains. One record per CDR3 amino acid sequence lists the most common genes and DNA. The V and J calls and clone size come from TCRdb's table, not from the authors' own analysis. In this sample the table shows 1,500 to 2,000 distinct CDR3 sequences, around 29% of which occur a single time. The biggest ten clones account for about 66% of the sample.

Instead of sorted cells or RNA, genomic DNA extracted from peripheral blood served as the source for amplifying TCR beta rearrangements. To note about this clonotype: Its antigen remains unidentified. Qualities for individual bases were not recorded, and no much larger clone is one base off.

Sample: blood. The sequence came from a human donor with a blood cancer. The donor label of this sample is uncertain. Recombination linked TRBV15 to TRBJ2-3; 8 of the junction bases match TRBD2. This receptor carries the CDR3 CATSRDRGGTDTQYF. The DNA reads TGTGCCACCAGCAGAGACCGGGGGGGAACAGATACGCAGTATTTT. Here the CDR3 is joined to the reference TRBV15 and TRBJ2-3 genes, and the full variable domain is: DAMVIQNPRYQVTQFGKPVTLSCSQTLNHNVMYWYQQKSSQAPKLLFHYYDKDFNNEADTPDNFQSRRPNTSFCFLDIRSPGLGDTAMYLCATSRDRGGTDTQYFGPGTRLTVL.